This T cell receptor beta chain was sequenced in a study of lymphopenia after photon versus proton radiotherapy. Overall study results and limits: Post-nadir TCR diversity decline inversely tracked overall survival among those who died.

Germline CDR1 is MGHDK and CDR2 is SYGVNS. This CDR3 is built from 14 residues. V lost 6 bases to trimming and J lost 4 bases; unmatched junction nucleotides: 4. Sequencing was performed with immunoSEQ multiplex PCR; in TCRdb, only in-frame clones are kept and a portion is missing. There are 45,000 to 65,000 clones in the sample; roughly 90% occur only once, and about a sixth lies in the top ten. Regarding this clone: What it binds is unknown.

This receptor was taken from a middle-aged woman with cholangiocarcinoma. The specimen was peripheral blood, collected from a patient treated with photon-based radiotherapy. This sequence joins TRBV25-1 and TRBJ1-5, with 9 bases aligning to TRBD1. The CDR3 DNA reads TGTGCCAGCAGCTGGACAGGGGAAAATCAGCCCCAGCATTTT. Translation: CASSWTGENQPQHF.